This T cell receptor beta chain appears in the sequencing data of a study of T cell clonotyping in hematopoietic cell transplantation. At the level of the study: Pretransplant recipient samples were taken after cytoreduction.

Method: immunoSEQ multiplex PCR; TCRdb's copy keeps in-frame clones and lacks some. The table includes tens of thousands of clones, 80% to 90% detected once. The time point was: recipient sample about 28 days before transplant, after cytoreduction. The CDR3 sequence is 15 residues long. The V end was cut by 5 bases, the J end by 0 bases, with 12 bases between. Per the germline V gene, CDR1 is SGHRS and CDR2 is YFSETQ. The chain carries TRBV5-1 and TRBJ2-1; D is undetermined. This TCR was recovered from a woman in her sixties or seventies with acute myeloid leukemia. Some clones in this sample may be carry-over from other donors' samples. The sample here was peripheral blood mononuclear cells, taken before stem cell transplant. CDR3 region: CASREQPSSYNEQFF. Written as DNA, the CDR3 is TGCGCCAGCAGGGAGCAACCAAGCTCCTACAATGAGCAGTTCTTC.